A single sample gave rise to the 2 T cell receptor beta chains below, sequenced in a study of blood T cell repertoires in COVID-19. Produced via immunoSEQ multiplex PCR; TCRdb's table is partial and in-frame only. The sample contains around 94,000 clones, 60% to 80% of which appear only once. The sample was peripheral blood. The receptor set was obtained from a man in his sixties with active or convalescent COVID-19.

The chain has TRBV19 and TRBJ1-6; D gene uncertain. The CDR3 consists of 15 residues. Germline CDR1 reads LNHDA; CDR2 reads SQIVND (reference sequence). V was trimmed by 5 bases and J by 7 bases, leaving 15 bases between them. As DNA, the CDR3 is TGTGCCAGTAGTTTGGCCCTCGATCAAAATTCACCCCTCCACTTT. It codes for CASSLALDQNSPLHF.

The chain combines TRBV29-1 with TRBJ1-4; 10 nucleotides align to TRBD1. CDR1 and CDR2 from the germline V gene are SQVTM and ANQGSEA. The CDR3 is made up of 15 amino acids. The V segment lost 4 bases and the J segment 1 base; nucleotides outside the gene matches: 3. CDR3 protein: CSVVRTGGTNEKLFF. The CDR3 DNA follows: TGCAGCGTTGTGAGGACAGGGGGAACTAATGAAAAACTGTTTTTT.